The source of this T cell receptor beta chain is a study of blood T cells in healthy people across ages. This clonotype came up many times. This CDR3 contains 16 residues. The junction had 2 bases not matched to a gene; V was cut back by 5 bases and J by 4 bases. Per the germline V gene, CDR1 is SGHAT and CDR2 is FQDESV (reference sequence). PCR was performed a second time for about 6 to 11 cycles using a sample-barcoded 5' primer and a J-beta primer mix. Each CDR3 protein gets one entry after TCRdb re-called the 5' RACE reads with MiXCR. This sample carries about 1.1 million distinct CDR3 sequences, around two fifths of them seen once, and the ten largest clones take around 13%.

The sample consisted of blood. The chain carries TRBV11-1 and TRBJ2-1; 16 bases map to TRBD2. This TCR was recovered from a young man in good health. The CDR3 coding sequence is TGTGCCAGCAGCGGGACTAGCGGGGGGGTGTACAATGAGCAGTTCTTC. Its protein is CASSGTSGGVYNEQFF.